This T cell receptor beta chain was found in a study of shared clonotypes between healthy human individuals. Study in general: The donor pool was made up of two women and three men aged 18 to 49. The study's findings and limits: The study sampled only blood, and tissue repertoires likely differ. Naive subsets tended to show greater estimated richness than memory subsets.

V was pared by 2 bases and J by 0 bases, with 8 bases between. There are 15 residues in the CDR3. Germline V gene lookup returns CDR1 ENHRY and CDR2 SYGVKD. Sequenced by immunoSEQ multiplex PCR; TCRdb stores in-frame clones only, minus some. This table holds 2,500,000 or so clones, just over 90% found once. Donors were healthy HIV-negative adults without recent acute infections or vaccinations. Of note for this clone: The antigen is not known.

The genes are TRBV10-3 and TRBJ2-4, with unresolved D. Specimen: naive CD4+ T cells sorted from blood. Subset: CD45RA+ positively selected. The receptor comes from a man between 18 and 35 years old in good health. The CDR3: CAISETILAKNIQYF. The CDR3 region has the DNA TGTGCCATCAGTGAGACGATCCTAGCCAAAAACATTCAGTACTTC.